The next 4 T cell receptor beta chains were all read from a single sample in a study of blood T cells in healthy people across ages. Primed by a sample-barcoded 5' primer and a J-beta primer mix, a second PCR proceeded for roughly 7 to 11 cycles. From the 5' RACE reads, TCRdb called clonotypes with MiXCR, one entry per CDR3 protein. Among about 1.6 million distinct CDR3 sequences listed, roughly 32% were seen once. Sequencing used blood. The receptors were sampled from a woman younger than 45 in good health.

With respect to this clonotype: A much larger clonotype is one base distant, so this may be a read error. V usage is TRBV7-6 and J usage is TRBJ1-2; no firm D call. Germline loops: CDR1 SGHVS, CDR2 FNYEAQ. This CDR3 contains 13 residues. The CDR3 nucleotides read TGTGCCAGCAGCTTAGGAGTTTCCTATGGCAACACCTTC. Amino acid sequence: CASSLGVSYGNTF.

This rearrangement joins TRBV3-1 to TRBJ2-1, with D possibly TRBD2 on 6 matching bases. CDR1 LGHDT and CDR2 YNNKEL come from the germline V gene (reference sequence). The CDR3 has 19 residues. V lost 4 bases and J 0 bases, leaving 22 bases between the germline ends. Here the CDR3 DNA reads TGTGCCAGCAGCCCCAACGCGGGGTACGCCAGAAGCTCCTACAATGAGCAGTTCTTC. Translating gives CASSPNAGYARSSYNEQFF.

The chain links TRBV7-8 to TRBJ2-1; D possibly uses TRBD1 or TRBD2 (6 bases each). The germline gives CDR1 SGHVS, CDR2 FQNEAQ. The CDR3 extends over 15 amino acids. Trimming left V 3 bases short and J 3 bases short, with 12 bases between. The CDR3 DNA reads TGTGCCAGCAGCTTCGGGGGCCAGGACTACAATGAGCAGTTCTTC. As protein: CASSFGGQDYNEQFF.

The chain combines TRBV4-1 with TRBJ2-7; D possibly corresponds to TRBD1 (5 bases). CDR3 size: 16 residues. Germline-derived CDR1 and CDR2 are MGHRA and YSYEKL. V shed 4 bases and J shed 4 bases, with 20 bases lying between them. The CDR3 sequence: CASSPYTQGISYEQYF. CDR3 bases: TGCGCCAGCAGCCCTTACACGCAGGGTATCTCGTACGAGCAGTACTTC.